Given below is one T cell receptor (beta chain) in context. This sample is drawn from a study of identical twins. TCRdb analysed the 5' RACE reads with MiXCR anew, one entry per CDR3 protein. Altogether 500,000 to 600,000 distinct CDR3 sequences are present, around 20% being singletons, with the ten largest covering under 0.95%. Germline V CDR1 and CDR2: SGHTA, FQGTGA. The CDR3 is made up of 17 amino acids. The junction had 7 bases not matched to a gene; V was cut back by 6 bases and J by 0 bases. These records were also assigned to another study, of T cells expressing NK-cell markers. As that study records: The authors sequenced eight donors, of whom seven were HCMV-seropositive and one was seronegative. Uncertainty persisted over the HCMV specificity of expanded NKG2C+ T cell clones.

Sequenced material: CD4+ T cells sorted from blood. The gene calls are TRBV7-3 and TRBJ2-2; 10 bases fit TRBD1. The source of this sequence is a woman younger than 35 in good health. For the CDR3, the DNA is TGTGCCAGCAGTCGACAGGGGGCTTTCACGAACACCGGGGAGCTGTTTTTT. Translation gives CASSRQGAFTNTGELFF.